These 28 T cell receptor beta chains originate from one sample sequenced in a study of cytomegalovirus exposure and HLA in healthy donors. A multiplex PCR was run with 60 Vbeta primers and 13 Jbeta primers. Produced via immunoSEQ multiplex PCR; TCRdb's table is partial and in-frame only. The sample gives around 150,000 clones, 80% of which show up once; around a tenth is in the top ten. Source material: PBMCs. These receptors all stem from a man aged 18 to 30 in good health and CMV-seropositive.

This chain links TRBV5-1 with TRBJ2-3; 7 bases line up with TRBD1. Germline trimming cut 4 bases from V and 3 bases from J; bases unmatched to any gene: 11. This CDR3 contains 16 residues. Germline V gene sequence: CDR1 SGHRS, CDR2 YFSETQ. The CDR3 here is CASSGTGQTITDTQYF. The CDR3 DNA reads as TGCGCCAGCAGCGGAACGGGACAGACAATTACAGATACGCAGTATTTT.

In nucleotides, the CDR3 is TGTGCCAGCAGGGCAGGGTATGGCACCGGGGAGCTGTTTTTT. Protein: CASRAGYGTGELFF. The gene calls are TRBV2 and TRBJ2-2; tentative D call: TRBD1 (5 bases). The CDR3 contains 14 residues. Trimming shortened V by 6 bases and J by 4 bases, and 12 bases separated the two germline ends. The germline gives CDR1 SNHLY, CDR2 FYNNEI.

The CDR3 nucleotides are TGTGCCAGCAGTTTTACAGGACGGGATGGCTACACCTTC. Translation gives CASSFTGRDGYTF. This chain joins TRBV27 and TRBJ1-2; possibly TRBD1 for D (5 bases). Germline V gene data show CDR1 as MNHEY and CDR2 as SMNVEV (reference sequence). Trimming cost V 3 bases and J 6 bases, with 11 bases left between them. The CDR3 is 13 residues long.

The chain uses TRBV5-4 and TRBJ2-1; no clear D gene. This CDR3 region has 13 residues. V lost 0 bases, J lost 4 bases, and 5 bases lay in between. Germline values: CDR1 SGHNT, CDR2 YYREEE (reference sequence). CDR3 amino acids: CASSLDRYNEQFF. In DNA form, the CDR3 reads TGTGCCAGCAGCTTGGATCGTTACAATGAGCAGTTCTTC.

This chain links TRBV7-8 with TRBJ2-7; TRBD1 agrees at 10 bases. This CDR3 is built from 15 residues. Losses at the gene ends were 2 bases for V and 5 bases for J; bases not matched to a gene: 6. Germline V gene lookup returns CDR1 SGHVS and CDR2 FQNEAQ. The CDR3 DNA follows: TGTGCCAGCAGCTTAATCCGGGACAGGGGCCACGAGCAGTACTTC. Encoded protein: CASSLIRDRGHEQYF.

The chain uses TRBV29-1 and TRBJ2-1; D not resolved. CDR3 length: 10 amino acids. CDR1 and CDR2 from the germline V gene are SQVTM and ANQGSEA. V was trimmed by 0 bases and J by 15 bases, leaving 9 bases between them. CDR3 sequence (DNA): TGCAGCGTTGAAGAGAACAGCCGGTTCTTC. It translates to CSVEENSRFF.

The chain links TRBV5-4 to TRBJ2-5, with 7 bases identical to TRBD1. The CDR3 has 14 residues. The germline CDR1 and CDR2 sequences are SGHNT and YYREEE (reference sequence). The V segment lost 5 bases and the J segment 6 bases; nucleotides outside the gene matches: 10. CDR3: CASSQKTGLKTQYF. CDR3 sequence (DNA): TGTGCCAGCAGTCAAAAGACAGGGTTGAAGACCCAGTACTTC.

The table lists this clone with a count of one. The J gene is TRBJ1-2, the V gene TRBV4-2; 10 positions agree with TRBD1. CDR3 size: 15 residues. V lost 6 bases and J lost 2; bases outside the gene matches: 6. Germline CDR1 is LGHNA and CDR2 is YNFKEQ. The CDR3 DNA follows: TGTGCCAGCAGGCCCGGGACAGGGGCAAACTATGGCTACACCTTC. Encoded protein: CASRPGTGANYGYTF.

The CDR3 reads CASSTVGGPTYEQYF. CDR3 coding DNA: TGTGCCAGCAGTACCGTGGGGGGGCCCACCTACGAGCAGTACTTC. The rearrangement links TRBV6-6 to TRBJ2-7, with D tentatively TRBD2 (7 bases). Germline CDR1 reads MNHNY; CDR2 reads SVGAGI (reference sequence). The CDR3 consists of 15 residues. V dropped 5 bases and J dropped 2 bases, with 16 bases sitting between them.

The J gene is TRBJ1-4, the V gene TRBV28; D uncertain. This CDR3 has 16 residues. Germline CDR1 is MDHEN and CDR2 is SYDVKM. V dropped 1 base and J dropped 0 bases, with 9 bases sitting between them. Here the CDR3 DNA reads TGTGCCAGCAGTTTATATCGGGTATCAACTAATGAAAAACTGTTTTTT. It encodes CASSLYRVSTNEKLFF.

The rearrangement joins TRBV18 to TRBJ2-3, with 9 bases lining up with TRBD2. CDR1 KGHSH and CDR2 LQKENI come from the germline V gene. The trim removed 1 base at V and 4 bases at J, leaving 6 bases unmatched. This CDR3 comprises 16 residues. In DNA form, the CDR3 reads TGTGCCAGCTCACCACGCACTAGCGGGCGAGCAGATACGCAGTATTTT. The encoded protein is CASSPRTSGRADTQYF.

This clone has just a few counts. The chain uses TRBV6-1 and TRBJ1-1; 10 bases align to TRBD1. The CDR3 has 14 amino acids. The ends lost 6 bases at V and 4 bases at J; junction bases unmatched: 5. CDR1 is MNHNS and CDR2 is SASEGT in the germline V gene. For the CDR3, the DNA is TGTGCCAGCAGACCGGGACAGGGGCCCACTGAAGCTTTCTTT. Amino acids: CASRPGQGPTEAFF.

The chain uses TRBV11-2 and TRBJ1-4; 10 bases fit TRBD1. V shed 7 bases, J shed 1 base, and the junction held 3 bases outside the gene matches. CDR3 length: 15 amino acids. Germline lookup yields CDR1 SGHAT and CDR2 FQNNGV. The CDR3 DNA reads TGTGCCAGCAACGGACAGGGGGGAACTAATGAAAAACTGTTTTTT. Residues: CASNGQGGTNEKLFF.

The chain uses TRBV7-9 and TRBJ2-7; 7 bases are a match to TRBD1. Trimming removed 5 bases from V and 0 bases from J; junction bases left unmatched: 7. Germline V gene sequence: CDR1 SEHNR, CDR2 FQNEAQ (reference sequence). This CDR3 is built from 15 residues. CDR3 sequence (DNA): TGTGCCAGCAGCGGAGGACAGGTTCACTCCTACGAGCAGTACTTC. As protein: CASSGGQVHSYEQYF.

This sequence joins TRBV5-1 and TRBJ2-1; D perhaps matches TRBD2 (6 bases). The CDR3 has 13 residues. CDR1 and CDR2 (germline): SGHRS, YFSETQ. V was clipped by 8 bases and J by 8 bases, with 17 bases between them. CDR3 DNA sequence: TGCGCCAGTAGTGGGGGGTTTAAGGATGAGCAGTTCTTC. This codes for CASSGGFKDEQFF.

The chain uses TRBV5-1 and TRBJ1-2; 7 positions agree with TRBD1. This CDR3 is 15 amino acids long. The germline V gene encodes CDR1 SGHRS and CDR2 YFSETQ. With V trimmed by 4 bases and J by 2 bases, 8 bases remained unmatched. CDR3 coding DNA: TGCGCCAGCAGCCTGGGGACAGCAATCAACTATGGCTACACCTTC. It yields the protein CASSLGTAINYGYTF.

As for this clone: Without the conserved terminal phenylalanine or tryptophan, this CDR3 likely stems from a read error. The V call is TRBV6-1, the J call TRBJ1-6, with 10 bases that match TRBD1. Germline CDR1 MNHNS, CDR2 SASEGT. V was clipped by 1 base and J by 9 bases; unmatched bases: 0. The CDR3 spans 14 residues. CDR3 coding DNA: TGTGCCAGCAGTGAAGGACAGGGGGCTTCACCCCTCCACCTT. This translates into CASSEGQGASPLHL.

The genes are TRBV6-1 and TRBJ2-2, with no clear D. V shed 9 bases and J shed 0 bases, with 8 bases lying between them. The CDR3 spans 13 residues. Germline V gene sequence: CDR1 MNHNS, CDR2 SASEGT. CDR3: CASRGANTGELFF. The CDR3 DNA reads TGTGCCAGTCGAGGAGCGAACACCGGGGAGCTGTTTTTT.

J is TRBJ1-2 and V is TRBV28, with D possibly being TRBD1 (5 bases). Looked up from germline, CDR1 is MDHEN and CDR2 is SYDVKM. V gave up 9 bases and J gave up 8 bases, with 16 bases separating them. CDR3 length: 12 amino acids. DNA for the CDR3: TGTGCCAGTCAGGGTCCGAGACCCGGCTACACCTTC. This translates into CASQGPRPGYTF.

The V call is TRBV10-3, the J call TRBJ1-1; TRBD1 matches 9 bases. Germline CDR1 reads ENHRY; CDR2 reads SYGVKD. V was clipped by 6 bases and J by 2 bases; unmatched bases: 7. The CDR3 contains 15 residues. CDR3 protein: CAISETGGVNTEAFF. The CDR3 DNA reads as TGTGCCATCAGCGAAACAGGGGGCGTAAACACTGAAGCTTTCTTT.

As concerns this clone: Without the conserved terminal phenylalanine or tryptophan, this CDR3 likely stems from a read error. This chain connects TRBV28 to TRBJ1-6; 7 bases agree with TRBD1. This CDR3 comprises 17 residues. The germline gives CDR1 MDHEN, CDR2 SYDVKM. The junction had 6 bases not matched to a gene; V was cut back by 4 bases and J by 0 bases. The CDR3 loop is CASSSAGTDSYNSPLHL. CDR3 DNA sequence: TGTGCCAGCAGTTCGGCCGGGACAGACTCCTATAATTCACCCCTCCACCTT.

V and J are TRBV9 and TRBJ2-5; 12 positions match TRBD1. The end of the DNA is better explained by TRBJ2-7, so the J call may be wrong. This CDR3 spans 15 amino acids. CDR1 and CDR2 from the germline V gene are SGDLS and YYNGEE. CDR3 sequence reads: CASSPDGTGGGEQYF. The CDR3 DNA sequence: TGTGCCAGCAGCCCTGACGGGACAGGGGGCGGCGAGCAGTACTTC.

The chain uses TRBV6-1 and TRBJ1-2; D possibly corresponds to TRBD1 (5 bases). Germline CDR1 is MNHNS and CDR2 is SASEGT. The CDR3 length is 15 residues. Trimming removed 6 bases from V and 4 bases from J, with 18 bases in between. CDR3 in DNA: TGTGCCAGCAGAGATACGACACAGGACGCCTATGGCTACACCTTC. Protein product: CASRDTTQDAYGYTF.

The chain couples TRBV27 to TRBJ2-7, with D possibly TRBD1 on 6 matching bases. Germline V gives CDR1 MNHEY, CDR2 SMNVEV (reference sequence). The CDR3 spans 14 residues. Trimming left V 5 bases short and J 1 base short, with 12 bases between. The CDR3 DNA is TGTGCCAGCAGTGTGTTGGGGGCTTCCTACGAGCAGTACTTC. It specifies CASSVLGASYEQYF.

This clone appeared a single time. This chain joins TRBV9 and TRBJ2-2, with 9 bases fitting TRBD1. In germline, CDR1 is SGDLS, CDR2 YYNGEE. V lost 3 bases, J lost 5 bases, and 5 bases stayed unmatched. CDR3 length equals 15 residues. The CDR3 DNA follows: TGTGCCAGCAGCGCAACAGGGGGCTCAACCGGGGAGCTGTTTTTT. It is translated as CASSATGGSTGELFF.

This clone came up a few times. This chain uses TRBV27 with TRBJ1-1; perhaps TRBD1 as D (5 bases). Germline CDR1 is MNHEY and CDR2 is SMNVEV (reference sequence). This CDR3 is built from 13 residues. V was trimmed by 2 bases and J by 9 bases, leaving 13 bases between them. CDR3 sequence: CASSLRAGGQAFF. In nucleotides, the CDR3 is TGTGCCAGCAGTTTACGGGCGGGGGGTCAAGCTTTCTTT.

This rearrangement joins TRBV7-9 to TRBJ2-3; TRBD2 matches at 7 bases. After removal of 5 bases from V and 4 bases from J, the junction contained 3 bases not matched to a gene. The CDR3 has 13 amino acids. Germline V gene lookup returns CDR1 SEHNR and CDR2 FQNEAQ (reference sequence). DNA for the CDR3: TGTGCCAGCAGCCCGCGGGAGTCAGATACGCAGTATTTT. This codes for CASSPRESDTQYF.

This chain uses TRBV29-1 with TRBJ2-3; D possibly corresponds to TRBD2 (7 bases). V lost 7 bases and J 6 bases, leaving 14 bases between the germline ends. The CDR3 has 12 residues. Per germline, CDR1 SQVTM and CDR2 ANQGSEA. The CDR3 bases are TGCAGCGCCAGGACAGCGGGGGATACGCAGTATTTT. Encoded protein: CSARTAGDTQYF.